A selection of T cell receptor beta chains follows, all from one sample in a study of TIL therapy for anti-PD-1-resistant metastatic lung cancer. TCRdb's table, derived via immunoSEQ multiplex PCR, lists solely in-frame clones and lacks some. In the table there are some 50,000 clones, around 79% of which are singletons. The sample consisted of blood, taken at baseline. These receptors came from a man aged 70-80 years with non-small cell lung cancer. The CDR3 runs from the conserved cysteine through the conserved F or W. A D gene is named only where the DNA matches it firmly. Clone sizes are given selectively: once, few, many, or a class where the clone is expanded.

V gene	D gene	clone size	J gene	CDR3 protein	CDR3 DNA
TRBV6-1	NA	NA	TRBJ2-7	CASSEGLVLSYEQYF	TGTGCCAGCAGTGAGGGGCTAGTCCTTTCCTACGAGCAGTACTTC
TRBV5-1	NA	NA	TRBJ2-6	CASSSGPVSGANVLTF	TGCGCCAGCAGCTCCGGACCGGTCTCTGGGGCCAACGTCCTGACTTTC
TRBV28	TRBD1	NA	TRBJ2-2	CASTRGRQGAATGELFF	TGTGCCAGCACCCGGGGGAGACAGGGGGCGGCCACCGGGGAGCTGTTTTTT
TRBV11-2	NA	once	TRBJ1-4	CASSFTGLNEKLFF	TGTGCCAGCAGCTTTACAGGGCTTAATGAAAAACTGTTTTTT
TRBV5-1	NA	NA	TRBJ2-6	CASSLAFNRRLGHSGANVLTF	TGCGCCAGCAGCTTGGCTTTTAATCGTCGTCTGGGGCACTCTGGGGCCAACGTCCTGACTTTC
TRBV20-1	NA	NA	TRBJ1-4	CSAPEDEKLFF	TGCAGTGCCCCCGAGGATGAAAAACTGTTTTTT
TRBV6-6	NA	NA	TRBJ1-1	CASLRGGDTEAFF	TGTGCCAGCCTGAGGGGAGGTGACACTGAAGCTTTCTTT
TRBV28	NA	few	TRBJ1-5	CASSMSISGSNQPQHF	TGTGCCAGCAGTATGAGTATATCAGGGTCAAATCAGCCCCAGCATTTT
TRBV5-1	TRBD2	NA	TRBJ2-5	CASSLLAGEETQYF	TGCGCCAGCAGCTTACTAGCGGGAGAAGAGACCCAGTACTTC
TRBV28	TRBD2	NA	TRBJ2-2	CASSAISVVAGNTGELFF	TGTGCCAGCAGTGCCATATCGGTCGTAGCGGGCAACACCGGGGAGCTGTTTTTT
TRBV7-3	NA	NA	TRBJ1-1	CASSLYGGNTEAFF	TGTGCCAGCAGCTTATACGGGGGGAACACTGAAGCTTTCTTT
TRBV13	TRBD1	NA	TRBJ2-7	CASSPPDRRYEQYF	TGTGCCAGCAGCCCGCCGGACAGGCGCTACGAGCAGTACTTC
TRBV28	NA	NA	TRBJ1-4	CASSLFTATNEKLFF	TGTGCCAGCAGTTTATTCACCGCAACTAATGAAAAACTGTTTTTT
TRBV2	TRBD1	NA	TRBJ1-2	CASRGQGADYGYTF	TGTGCCAGCAGGGGACAGGGGGCCGACTATGGCTACACCTTC
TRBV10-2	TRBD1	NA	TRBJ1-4	CASRPLDRVVGEKLFF	TGCGCCAGCCGGCCCCTCGACAGGGTGGTCGGTGAAAAACTGTTTTTT
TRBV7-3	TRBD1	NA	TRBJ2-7	CASSQGQRYEQYF	TGTGCCAGCAGCCAGGGACAGCGCTACGAGCAGTACTTC
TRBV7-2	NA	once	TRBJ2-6	CASSLAGDASGANVLTF	TGTGCCAGCAGCTTAGCGGGAGATGCATCTGGGGCCAACGTCCTGACTTTC
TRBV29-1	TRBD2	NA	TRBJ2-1	CSVEDILAGTFGEQFF	TGCAGCGTTGAAGATATCTTAGCGGGCACCTTTGGTGAGCAGTTCTTC
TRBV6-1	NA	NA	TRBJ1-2	CASSEGVSYGYTF	TGTGCCAGCAGTGAAGGCGTGAGCTATGGCTACACCTTC
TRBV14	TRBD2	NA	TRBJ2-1	CASASGSSNEQFF	TGTGCCAGCGCGAGCGGGAGCAGCAATGAGCAGTTCTTC
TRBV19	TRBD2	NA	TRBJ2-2	CASSILAGATGELFF	TGTGCCAGTAGTATACTAGCGGGGGCCACCGGGGAGCTGTTTTTT
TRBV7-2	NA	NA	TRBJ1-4	CASSLWGGGTNEKLFF	TGTGCCAGCAGCTTATGGGGGGGAGGAACTAATGAAAAACTGTTTTTT
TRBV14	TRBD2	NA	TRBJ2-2	CASSQDPGRAGELFF	TGTGCCAGCAGCCAAGATCCCGGGAGGGCCGGGGAGCTGTTTTTT
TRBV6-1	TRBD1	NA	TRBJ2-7	CASSDSAGGIYEQYF	TGTGCCAGCAGTGATTCGGCAGGGGGCATCTACGAGCAGTACTTC
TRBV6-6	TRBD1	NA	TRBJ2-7	CASSTEGQGAHEQYF	TGTGCCAGCAGTACGGAGGGACAGGGGGCGCATGAGCAGTACTTC
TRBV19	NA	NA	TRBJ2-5	CASSGALVKAIQETQYF	TGTGCCAGTAGTGGGGCATTGGTAAAAGCTATCCAAGAGACCCAGTACTTC
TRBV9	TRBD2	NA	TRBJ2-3	CASSSRTSGRTSSTDTQYF	TGTGCCAGCAGCTCCCGGACTAGCGGGAGGACAAGCAGCACAGATACGCAGTATTTT
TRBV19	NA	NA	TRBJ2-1	CASSSELYEQFF	TGTGCCAGTAGTTCCGAGCTCTATGAGCAGTTCTTC
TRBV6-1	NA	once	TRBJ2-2	CASRLFGGTGELFF	TGTGCCAGCAGACTATTTGGTGGGACCGGGGAGCTGTTTTTT
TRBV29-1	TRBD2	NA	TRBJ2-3	CSASTSGGTDTQYF	TGCAGCGCCTCGACTAGCGGGGGCACAGATACGCAGTATTTT
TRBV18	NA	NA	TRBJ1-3	CASSPDPGNTIYF	TGTGCCAGCTCACCCGACCCTGGAAACACCATATATTTT
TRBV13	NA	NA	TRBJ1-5	CASSLGRDQPQHF	TGTGCCAGCAGCTTAGGCAGGGATCAGCCCCAGCATTTT
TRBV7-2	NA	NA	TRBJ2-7	CASSLDRQASYEQYF	TGTGCCAGCAGCTTAGATAGGCAGGCCTCCTACGAGCAGTACTTC
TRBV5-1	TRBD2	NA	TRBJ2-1	CASSWGVAGGQNEQFF	TGCGCCAGCAGCTGGGGGGTAGCGGGAGGTCAGAATGAGCAGTTCTTC
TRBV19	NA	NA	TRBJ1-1	CASLGADGYTEAFF	TGTGCCAGCTTGGGGGCGGATGGATACACTGAAGCTTTCTTT
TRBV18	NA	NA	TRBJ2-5	CASSRERETQYF	TGTGCCAGCTCGCGGGAACGGGAGACCCAGTACTTC